Each of the 4 T cell receptor beta chains below was sequenced from the same sample in a study of T cell responses to AZD1222 COVID-19 vaccine. Assay: immunoSEQ multiplex PCR; the TCRdb copy retains only in-frame clones and omits some. Among roughly 130,000 clones listed, 91% were seen once. Sequences were derived from peripheral blood, sampled on day 0 of AZD1222 vaccination. These receptors all stem from an adult in good health.

V usage is TRBV24-1 and J usage is TRBJ1-4; D gene uncertain. Germline V CDR1 and CDR2: KGHDR, SFDVKD. The length of the CDR3 is 13 residues. Trimming pared 4 bases from V and 6 bases from J, leaving 8 bases between. In DNA, the CDR3 is TGTGCCACCAGTGAGGCCGGTGATGAAAAACTGTTTTTT. This gives the protein CATSEAGDEKLFF.

The chain uses TRBV2 and TRBJ1-1; D not certain. The CDR3 is made up of 12 amino acids. Germline CDR1 reads SNHLY; CDR2 reads FYNNEI. V lost 6 bases and J lost 1, with 6 bases in between. CDR3 sequence: CASRLWNTEAFF. The CDR3 region has the DNA TGTGCCAGCAGATTATGGAACACTGAAGCTTTCTTT.

The rearrangement uses TRBV5-4 and TRBJ2-1, with unresolved D. The CDR3 is 15 amino acids. Germline V gene sequence: CDR1 SGHNT, CDR2 YYREEE (reference sequence). The germline V and J ends were trimmed by 0 bases and 6 bases, with 13 bases remaining between them. CDR3 sequence (DNA): TGTGCCAGCAGCTTGGACAGTCAAACCCCCAATGAGCAGTTCTTC. Amino acid sequence: CASSLDSQTPNEQFF.

This clone showed up just a few times. This rearrangement joins TRBV4-2 to TRBJ2-1; 13 nucleotides align to TRBD2. The junction had 11 bases not matched to a gene; V was cut back by 4 bases and J by 5 bases. Per the germline V gene, CDR1 is LGHNA and CDR2 is YNFKEQ. The CDR3 extends over 18 amino acids. The CDR3 here is CASSPRLAGGFSHNEQFF. The DNA for the CDR3 is TGTGCCAGCAGCCCGCGACTAGCGGGAGGCTTTTCCCACAATGAGCAGTTCTTC.